The entry that follows covers one TCR beta chain sequence. The repertoire was sequenced with immunoSEQ multiplex PCR; TCRdb's copy has only in-frame clones and lacks some. The data hold about 33,000 clones, with around 90% observed a single time. This entry is derived from a study of T cells in localized non-small cell lung cancer. Germline CDR1 is SGHKS and CDR2 is YYEKEE (reference sequence). The CDR3 runs to 11 residues. The ends were cut back, 3 bases at V and 3 bases at J, with 4 bases in the middle. This receptor was taken from a man aged 40 to 70 with stage I lung adenocarcinoma. The chain recombines TRBV5-5 with TRBJ2-7; D remains ambiguous. This sample comprised peripheral blood, obtained before any cancer treatment. The CDR3 sequence: CASSSIYEQYF. DNA for the CDR3: TGTGCCAGCAGCTCGATCTACGAGCAGTACTTC.